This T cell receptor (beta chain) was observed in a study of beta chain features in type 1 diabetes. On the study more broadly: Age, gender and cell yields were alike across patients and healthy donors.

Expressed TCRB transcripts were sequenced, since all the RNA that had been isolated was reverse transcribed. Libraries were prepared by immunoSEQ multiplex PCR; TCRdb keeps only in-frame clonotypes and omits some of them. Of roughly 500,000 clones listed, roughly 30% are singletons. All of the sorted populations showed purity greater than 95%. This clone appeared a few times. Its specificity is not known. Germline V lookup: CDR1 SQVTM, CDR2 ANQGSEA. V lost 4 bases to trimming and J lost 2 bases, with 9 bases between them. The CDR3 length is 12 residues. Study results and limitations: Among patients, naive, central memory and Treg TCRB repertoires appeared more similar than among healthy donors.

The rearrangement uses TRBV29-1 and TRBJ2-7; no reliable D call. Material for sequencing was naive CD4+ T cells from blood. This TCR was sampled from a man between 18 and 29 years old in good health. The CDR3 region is CSVVLPTYEQYF. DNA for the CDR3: TGCAGCGTTGTTCTTCCCACCTACGAGCAGTACTTC.